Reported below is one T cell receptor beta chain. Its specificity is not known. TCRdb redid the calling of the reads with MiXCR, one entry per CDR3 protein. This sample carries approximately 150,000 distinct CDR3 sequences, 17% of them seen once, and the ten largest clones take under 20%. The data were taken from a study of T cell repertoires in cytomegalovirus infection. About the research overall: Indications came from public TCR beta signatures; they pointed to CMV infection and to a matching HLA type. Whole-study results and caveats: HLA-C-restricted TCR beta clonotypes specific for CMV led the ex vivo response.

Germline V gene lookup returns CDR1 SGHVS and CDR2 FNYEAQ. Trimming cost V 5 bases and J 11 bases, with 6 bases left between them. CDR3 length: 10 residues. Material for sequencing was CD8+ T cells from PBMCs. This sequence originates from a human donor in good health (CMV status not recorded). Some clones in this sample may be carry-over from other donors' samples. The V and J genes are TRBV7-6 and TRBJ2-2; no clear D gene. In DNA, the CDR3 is TGTGCCAGCAGCGGCGGTGAGCTGTTTTTT. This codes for CASSGGELFF.